This section outlines one T cell receptor (beta chain) sequence together with its context. This sample stems from a study of blood T cell repertoires in COVID-19. Overall study context: Samples of COVID-19 (acute and convalescent) were obtained from the United States, Italy and Spain. Sources were T cells, B-cell-depleted T cells, or PBMCs; the material itself was cDNA or gDNA.

Authors' processing steps: Estimates of nucleated cell counts were drawn from the amplification of reference gene primers. Profiled with immunoSEQ multiplex PCR; TCRdb holds only in-frame clones, not every one. The V and J calls and the clone size are those of that table, but D and trimming were determined from the DNA. This table has approximately 350,000 clones, 83% appearing once. CDR3 length: 14 amino acids. CDR1 and CDR2 from the germline V gene are LNHDA and SQIVND (reference sequence). V shed 5 bases and J shed 1 base, with 9 bases lying between them. The source is a woman aged 45 to 65 who had recovered from COVID-19. Material for sequencing was PBMCs or T cells enriched from blood (not recorded which). This chain links TRBV19 with TRBJ1-5; no definite D call. This CDR3 is CASSLGPSNQPQHF. The CDR3 DNA reads as TGTGCCAGTAGTCTGGGCCCCAGCAATCAGCCCCAGCATTTT.